This entry lists 14 T cell receptor beta chains sequenced from one sample in a study of OX40 agonist ivuxolimab in advanced cancers. Method: immunoSEQ multiplex PCR; TCRdb's copy keeps in-frame clones and lacks some. The data hold roughly 86,000 clones, with about nine tenths observed a single time. Sequenced here: CD4+ or CD8+ T cells sorted from blood, sampled in a trial of the OX40 agonist ivuxolimab. These receptor sequences come from an adult with an advanced solid tumor such as melanoma, head and neck, liver or kidney cancer.

The V call is TRBV29-1, the J call TRBJ1-1; possibly TRBD1 for D (5 bases). The CDR3 length is 12 residues. V was cut by 5 bases and J by 0 bases, with 7 bases left in between. The germline gives CDR1 SQVTM, CDR2 ANQGSEA. CDR3 DNA sequence: TGCAGCGTTCACAGGATGAACACTGAAGCTTTCTTT. Amino acids: CSVHRMNTEAFF.

The chain couples TRBV28 to TRBJ1-5; D is unclear. The CDR3 runs to 14 residues. In germline, CDR1 is MDHEN, CDR2 SYDVKM. V dropped 3 bases and J dropped 6 bases, with 12 bases sitting between them. The CDR3 spells CASSFFAVGQPQHF. The CDR3 DNA is TGTGCCAGCAGTTTTTTCGCAGTCGGTCAGCCCCAGCATTTT.

This clone was detected only once. The chain combines TRBV27 with TRBJ2-7; 10 bases align to TRBD2. Looked up from germline, CDR1 is MNHEY and CDR2 is SMNVEV (reference sequence). The ends lost 4 bases at V and 2 bases at J; junction bases unmatched: 5. The CDR3 has 15 residues. CDR3 DNA sequence: TGTGCCAGCAGTTCCCCGGGACTAGCGACCTACGAGCAGTACTTC. Translation: CASSSPGLATYEQYF.

The chain recombines TRBV27 with TRBJ2-7; D is ambiguous. The V end was cut by 0 bases, the J end by 6 bases, with 9 bases between. Germline-derived CDR1 and CDR2 are MNHEY and SMNVEV (reference sequence). There are 13 residues in the CDR3. CDR3 coding DNA: TGTGCCAGCAGTTTATCGGCACCCCTCGAGCAGTACTTC. It translates to CASSLSAPLEQYF.

The chain uses TRBV19 and TRBJ1-2; perhaps TRBD1 as D (6 bases). CDR3 length equals 14 residues. Germline V CDR1 and CDR2: LNHDA, SQIVND (reference sequence). Trimming stripped 5 bases from V and 4 bases from J, with 14 bases between. In nucleotides, the CDR3 is TGTGCCAGTAGTCCCCGGGGGGGCGGCTATGGCTACACCTTC. Residues: CASSPRGGGYGYTF. Full variable domain (remainder filled in from reference TRBV19 and TRBJ1-2): DGGITQSPKYLFRKEGQNVTLSCEQNLNHDAMYWYRQDPGQGLRLIYYSQIVNDFQKGDIAEGYSVSREKKESFPLTVTSAQKNPTAFYLCASSPRGGGYGYTFGSGTRLTVV.

The DNA of the CDR3 is TGTGCCAGCAGCGTAGTCAGCAGGACAGGGGGAGACGAAAAACTGTTTTTT. Its protein product is CASSVVSRTGGDEKLFF. The V call is TRBV9, the J call TRBJ1-4; 10 bases agree with TRBD1. V shed 0 bases and J 8 bases; nucleotides not matched to a gene: 10. The length of the CDR3 is 17 residues. CDR1 and CDR2 (germline): SGDLS, YYNGEE.

The chain carries TRBV13 and TRBJ2-2; 10 bases are a match to TRBD2. Germline trimming cut 5 bases from V and 0 bases from J; bases unmatched to any gene: 3. Germline assignment: CDR1 PRHDT and CDR2 FYEKMQ (reference sequence). CDR3 length: 16 residues. CDR3 loop: CASSPLAGANTGELFF. The CDR3 DNA reads TGTGCCAGCAGCCCGCTAGCGGGAGCGAACACCGGGGAGCTGTTTTTT.

The chain recombines TRBV18 with TRBJ2-7; no clear D gene. Per the germline V gene, CDR1 is KGHSH and CDR2 is LQKENI. The CDR3 sequence is 15 residues long. Trimming left V 0 bases short and J 0 bases short, with 9 bases between. DNA of the CDR3: TGTGCCAGCTCACCACCAAGCGCCCTCTCCTACGAGCAGTACTTC. This sequence encodes CASSPPSALSYEQYF.

The CDR3 region has the DNA TGTGCCAGCAGTGGGGACCGGGCAGGGGAAACCCTCCACTTT. It encodes CASSGDRAGETLHF. The chain recombines TRBV25-1 with TRBJ1-6; tentative D call: TRBD1 (6 bases). The CDR3 is 14 residues long. The V gene lost 4 bases and the J gene lost 14 bases, with 18 bases spanning the gap. The germline V gene has CDR1 MGHDK and CDR2 SYGVNS.

The rearrangement uses TRBV2 and TRBJ2-7, with D possibly TRBD2 on 7 matching bases. The CDR3 consists of 15 residues. Germline assignment: CDR1 SNHLY and CDR2 FYNNEI. Trimming pared 2 bases from V and 4 bases from J, leaving 15 bases between. This CDR3 reads CASSERGGRKYEQYF. DNA of the CDR3: TGTGCCAGCAGTGAAAGGGGGGGCCGGAAGTACGAGCAGTACTTC.

The rearrangement links TRBV27 to TRBJ2-7; 7 nucleotides agree with TRBD1. V lost 2 bases and J lost 7; bases outside the gene matches: 8. The CDR3 is 14 residues long. Germline loops: CDR1 MNHEY, CDR2 SMNVEV (reference sequence). As DNA, the CDR3 is TGTGCCAGCAGTTTAGTGGGCAGGGGGAGAGAGCAGTACTTC. It encodes CASSLVGRGREQYF.

This chain uses TRBV11-3 with TRBJ1-1, with D perhaps TRBD1 (6 bases). V was clipped by 7 bases and J by 4 bases, with 16 bases between them. The CDR3 contains 14 residues. Germline loops: CDR1 SGHNT, CDR2 YENEEA. The CDR3 DNA follows: TGTGCCAGCACCAACCTGGGGGGGCCCACTGAAGCTTTCTTT. It specifies CASTNLGGPTEAFF. Variable domain in full (rest from reference TRBV11-3 and TRBJ1-1): EAGVVQSPRYKIIEKKQPVAFWCNPISGHNTLYWYLQNLGQGPELLIRYENEEAVDDSQLPKDRFSAERLKGVDSTLKIQPAELGDSAVYLCASTNLGGPTEAFFGQGTRLTVV.

The chain links TRBV13 to TRBJ2-7, with TRBD2 matching over 14 bases. V lost 4 bases and J lost 0; bases outside the gene matches: 8. Germline V gene data show CDR1 as PRHDT and CDR2 as FYEKMQ (reference sequence). This CDR3 has 18 amino acids. The CDR3 DNA reads as TGTGCCAGCAGCTCGCTGGGACTAGCGGGAGACAGCTCCTACGAGCAGTACTTC. It translates to CASSSLGLAGDSSYEQYF. Variable domain in full (rest from reference TRBV13 and TRBJ2-7): AAGVIQSPRHLIKEKRETATLKCYPIPRHDTVYWYQQGPGQDPQFLISFYEKMQSDKGSIPDRFSAQQFSDYHSELNMSSLELGDSALYFCASSSLGLAGDSSYEQYFGPGTRLTVT.

The V gene is TRBV27, the J gene TRBJ2-1; D might be TRBD2 (5 bases). The CDR3 has 14 residues. CDR1 and CDR2 from the germline V gene are MNHEY and SMNVEV (reference sequence). Between the trimmed V and J ends, which lost 6 bases and 8 bases, there was a span of 17 bases. The CDR3: CASRPLGAIHEQFF. CDR3 coding DNA: TGTGCCAGCAGACCACTAGGAGCGATTCATGAGCAGTTCTTC.